The entry below describes one TCR beta chain. The data are from a study of control samples from healthy donors and cancer patients. Clones were read by immunoSEQ multiplex PCR, and TCRdb kept only the in-frame ones, dropping some. The sample lists some 130,000 clones, around 90% occurring once. Trimming removed 3 bases at V and 9 bases at J, with 14 bases between. Germline-derived CDR1 and CDR2 are MNHNS and SASEGT. There are 14 residues in the CDR3. Sequenced material: blood. The rearrangement uses TRBV6-1 and TRBJ2-2; D is possibly TRBD1 (5 bases). The source of this sequence is a man between 18 and 35 years old in good health. For the CDR3, the DNA is TGTGCCAGCAGTGACACCCAGGGCAGGCGGGAGCTGTTTTTT. Translating gives CASSDTQGRRELFF.